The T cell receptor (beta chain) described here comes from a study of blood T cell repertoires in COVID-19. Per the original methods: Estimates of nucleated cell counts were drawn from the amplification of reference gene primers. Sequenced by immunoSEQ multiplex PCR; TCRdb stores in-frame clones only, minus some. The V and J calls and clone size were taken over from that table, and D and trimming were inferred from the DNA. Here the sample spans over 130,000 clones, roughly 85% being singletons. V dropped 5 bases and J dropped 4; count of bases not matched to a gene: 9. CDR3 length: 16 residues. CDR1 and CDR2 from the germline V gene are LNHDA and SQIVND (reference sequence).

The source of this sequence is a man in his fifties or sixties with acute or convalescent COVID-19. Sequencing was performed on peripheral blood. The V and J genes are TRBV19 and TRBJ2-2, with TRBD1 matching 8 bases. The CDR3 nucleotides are TGTGCCAGTAGTGCATGGACAGGGTGGAGCACCGGGGAGCTGTTTTTT. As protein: CASSAWTGWSTGELFF.